One and the same sample provided the 24 T cell receptor beta chains below, sequenced in a study of T cell responses to AZD1222 COVID-19 vaccine. The table came from immunoSEQ multiplex PCR; TCRdb's copy has only in-frame clones and leaves some out. This table has 160,000 or so clones, around 92% appearing once. The source was peripheral blood, collected 28 days after the second AZD1222 dose. The receptors originated from an adult who received the AZD1222 COVID-19 vaccine.

The chain is built from TRBV4-1 and TRBJ2-2, with D unclear. The CDR3 extends over 13 amino acids. V lost 2 bases and J lost 4, with 5 bases in between. CDR1 is MGHRA, CDR2 YSYEKL, per germline. CDR3 in amino acids: CASSQIFTGELFF. The CDR3 DNA is TGCGCCAGCAGCCAAATCTTCACCGGGGAGCTGTTTTTT.

V is TRBV7-5 and J is TRBJ1-4; TRBD1 is the table's D call and was not checked against the DNA. TRBV7-5 is annotated as a pseudogene. The CDR3 loop spans 12 amino acids. CDR3: CAETGGNEKLFF. CDR3 coding DNA: TGTGCTGAAACAGGGGGCAATGAAAAACTGTTTTTT.

The chain employs TRBV5-4 and TRBJ1-4; unclear D gene. Deletions cut 0 bases from V and 0 bases from J, with 6 bases between. The CDR3 is made up of 15 amino acids. The germline V gene has CDR1 SGHNT and CDR2 YYREEE (reference sequence). The CDR3: CASSLGVSTNEKLFF. CDR3 DNA: TGTGCCAGCAGCTTGGGGGTTTCAACTAATGAAAAACTGTTTTTT.

V and J are TRBV9 and TRBJ2-1, with D perhaps being TRBD1 or TRBD2 (5 bases each). The germline V and J ends were trimmed by 2 bases and 6 bases, with 12 bases remaining between them. The CDR3 sequence is 14 residues long. Looked up from germline, CDR1 is SGDLS and CDR2 is YYNGEE. The CDR3 is CASSVSGPSNEQFF. The CDR3 nucleotides read TGTGCCAGCAGCGTTTCGGGGCCTAGCAATGAGCAGTTCTTC. The whole variable domain, remainder taken from reference TRBV9 and TRBJ2-1, is DSGVTQTPKHLITATGQRVTLRCSPRSGDLSVYWYQQSLDQGLQFLIQYYNGEERAKGNILERFSAQQFPDLHSELNLSSLELGDSALYFCASSVSGPSNEQFFGPGTRLTVL.

The chain couples TRBV29-1 to TRBJ2-5; 8 nucleotides agree with TRBD1. Looked up from germline, CDR1 is SQVTM and CDR2 is ANQGSEA. The CDR3 runs to 13 residues. V gave up 4 bases and J gave up 4 bases; unmatched junction bases: 5. CDR3 nucleotides: TGCAGCGTTGCCGGACAGGGCGGAGAGACCCAGTACTTC. Its protein is CSVAGQGGETQYF. The full variable domain, its missing parts supplied by reference TRBV29-1 and TRBJ2-5, is SAVISQKPSRDICQRGTSLTIQCQVDSQVTMMFWYRQQPGQSLTLIATANQGSEATYESGFVIDKFPISRPNLTFSTLTVSNMSPEDSSIYLCSVAGQGGETQYFGPGTRLLVL.

The chain joins TRBV7-9 to TRBJ2-7; TRBD1 aligns across 8 bases. This CDR3 has 14 amino acids. Germline V lookup: CDR1 SEHNR, CDR2 FQNEAQ (reference sequence). V lost 4 bases to trimming and J lost 5 bases; unmatched junction nucleotides: 7. The DNA of the CDR3 is TGTGCCAGCAGCTCACAGGGGGGCGTGAACGAGCAGTACTTC. Translated: CASSSQGGVNEQYF.

The chain uses TRBV10-3 and TRBJ1-1, with 12 bases fitting TRBD1. The CDR3 consists of 12 residues. Germline-derived CDR1 and CDR2 are ENHRY and SYGVKD. V was clipped by 9 bases and J by 6 bases; unmatched bases: 2. CDR3 DNA sequence: TGTGCCATTGGGACAGGGGGCCCTGAAGCTTTCTTT. It codes for CAIGTGGPEAFF.

This clone was recorded only once. The genes are TRBV7-9 and TRBJ1-1, with 9 bases lining up with TRBD1. In germline, CDR1 is SEHNR, CDR2 FQNEAQ (reference sequence). V dropped 8 bases and J dropped 6; count of bases not matched to a gene: 7. The CDR3 has 13 amino acids. CDR3 DNA: TGTGCCAGCCGGGGGGACAGGGTCTCTGAAGCTTTCTTT. This gives the protein CASRGDRVSEAFF.

Only a few counts were recorded for this clone. This chain connects TRBV10-3 to TRBJ1-2, with no clear D. This CDR3 comprises 12 residues. Trimming took off 7 bases at V and 2 bases at J, with 8 bases between the two ends. Looked up from germline, CDR1 is ENHRY and CDR2 is SYGVKD. The CDR3 protein is CAIKLGNYGYTF. CDR3 in DNA: TGTGCCATCAAGTTGGGGAACTATGGCTACACCTTC.

The genes are TRBV3-1 (or the pseudogene TRBV3-2) and TRBJ2-7; D unclear. V was pared by 1 base and J by 0 bases, with 7 bases between. The CDR3 has 14 residues. Germline V gives CDR1 LGHDT, CDR2 YNNKEL (reference sequence). Here the CDR3 reads CASSQGFRSYEQYF. Here the CDR3 DNA reads TGTGCCAGCAGCCAAGGGTTCCGCTCCTACGAGCAGTACTTC.

The rearrangement uses TRBV4-1 and TRBJ1-3; D unclear. This CDR3 is built from 12 residues. The V and J ends lost 1 base and 4 bases respectively, with 2 bases between them. CDR1 is MGHRA, CDR2 YSYEKL, per germline. The CDR3 sequence is CASSQVGNTIYF. The CDR3 DNA follows: TGCGCCAGCAGCCAAGTGGGAAACACCATATATTTT.

V usage is TRBV5-8 and J usage is TRBJ1-1; D gene uncertain. Germline V gives CDR1 SGHTS, CDR2 YDEGEE. This CDR3 is 10 amino acids long. V was cut by 1 base and J by 11 bases, with 6 bases left in between. The CDR3: CASSLYGAFF. The CDR3 DNA reads TGTGCCAGCAGCTTGTACGGGGCTTTCTTT.

The chain links TRBV7-8 to TRBJ2-2; either TRBD1 or TRBD2 may supply D (5 bases each). V gave up 6 bases and J gave up 0 bases, with 20 bases separating them. The CDR3 has 18 residues. Germline lookup yields CDR1 SGHVS and CDR2 FQNEAQ. The CDR3 here is CASRIARGAGPNTGELFF. The DNA for the CDR3 is TGTGCCAGCAGGATCGCGCGAGGGGCTGGTCCGAACACCGGGGAGCTGTTTTTT.

The chain is built from TRBV7-8 and TRBJ2-7; D might be TRBD2 (5 bases). V was cut by 1 base and J by 1 base, with 17 bases left in between. The CDR3 is 17 residues long. CDR1 is SGHVS, CDR2 FQNEAQ, per germline. This CDR3 reads CASSLGPRTFGSYEQYF. The CDR3 region has the DNA TGTGCCAGCAGCTTAGGACCACGGACTTTCGGGTCCTACGAGCAGTACTTC.

The V gene is TRBV3-1 (or the pseudogene TRBV3-2), the J gene TRBJ1-6; D is uncertain. Germline V gene data show CDR1 as LGHDT and CDR2 as YNNKEL (reference sequence). CDR3 length: 13 amino acids. Trimming stripped 1 base from V and 4 bases from J, with 2 bases between. This CDR3 is CASSQVYNSPLHF. The DNA of the CDR3 is TGTGCCAGCAGCCAAGTGTATAATTCACCCCTCCACTTT.

J is TRBJ2-1 and V is TRBV7-2; possible D gene TRBD2, 6 bases. V lost 2 bases and J lost 4, with 12 bases in between. Germline loops: CDR1 SGHTA, CDR2 FQGNSA. CDR3 length equals 15 residues. CDR3 sequence: CASSLRTSWYNEQFF. CDR3 coding DNA: TGTGCCAGCAGCTTACGAACTAGCTGGTACAATGAGCAGTTCTTC.

The gene calls are TRBV7-6 and TRBJ2-1; 9 positions match TRBD2. The V gene end was trimmed by 1 base and the J gene end by 10 bases; junction bases not matched to a gene: 14. Looked up from germline, CDR1 is SGHVS and CDR2 is FNYEAQ. The CDR3 has 17 amino acids. The CDR3 DNA follows: TGTGCCAGCAGCTTAGAAATTGGTAGCGGGAGACCGGAAGAGCAGTTCTTC. Amino acids: CASSLEIGSGRPEEQFF.

This clone was seen a few times. J is TRBJ2-1 and V is TRBV7-9; D might be TRBD1 (6 bases). There are 13 residues in the CDR3. The V and J ends lost 0 bases and 8 bases respectively, with 8 bases between them. Germline CDR1 reads SEHNR; CDR2 reads FQNEAQ (reference sequence). The CDR3, as DNA: TGTGCCAGCAGCTTAGCGCAGGGGTATGAGCAGTTCTTC. Amino acid sequence: CASSLAQGYEQFF.

CDR3 sequence (DNA): TGCGCCAGCAGCTTCCCGGGACAGGGGGCATCGGAGCAGTACTTC. Translation gives CASSFPGQGASEQYF. This chain connects TRBV5-1 to TRBJ2-7; 12 bases agree with TRBD1. With V trimmed by 2 bases and J by 7 bases, 7 bases remained unmatched. This CDR3 is built from 15 residues. Per germline, CDR1 SGHRS and CDR2 YFSETQ.

In this sample, this clone turned up once. This chain joins TRBV5-1 and TRBJ1-4, with 7 bases fitting TRBD1. CDR1 and CDR2 from the germline V gene are SGHRS and YFSETQ. V shed 2 bases and J 4 bases; nucleotides not matched to a gene: 5. The CDR3 is 15 amino acids. The CDR3 DNA reads as TGCGCCAGCAGCTTCGGCAGGGGGAATAATGAAAAACTGTTTTTT. Protein product: CASSFGRGNNEKLFF.

The chain employs TRBV9 and TRBJ1-5, with TRBD1 matching 9 bases. Germline V CDR1 and CDR2: SGDLS, YYNGEE. J lost 4 bases, V lost 3 bases, and 2 bases had no gene match. CDR3 size: 14 residues. The CDR3 loop is CASSATGGNQPQHF. In DNA form, the CDR3 reads TGTGCCAGCAGCGCGACAGGGGGAAATCAGCCCCAGCATTTT.

V usage is TRBV9 and J usage is TRBJ2-1, with 9 bases aligning to TRBD1. In germline, CDR1 is SGDLS, CDR2 YYNGEE. V shed 2 bases, J shed 3 bases, and the junction held 3 bases outside the gene matches. CDR3 length: 15 amino acids. The chain's CDR3 is CASSVGTGNYNEQFF. The CDR3 DNA follows: TGTGCCAGCAGCGTCGGGACAGGGAACTACAATGAGCAGTTCTTC. Complete variable domain (other parts from reference TRBV9 and TRBJ2-1): DSGVTQTPKHLITATGQRVTLRCSPRSGDLSVYWYQQSLDQGLQFLIQYYNGEERAKGNILERFSAQQFPDLHSELNLSSLELGDSALYFCASSVGTGNYNEQFFGPGTRLTVL.

Written as DNA, the CDR3 is TGTGCCAGCTCACCGGCGGGATTTACCTACGAGCAGTACTTC. Its translation: CASSPAGFTYEQYF. V is TRBV18 and J is TRBJ2-7, with a weak D call TRBD2 (6 bases). The CDR3 covers 14 residues. Germline loops: CDR1 KGHSH, CDR2 LQKENI. V was shortened by 3 bases and J by 2 bases, with 11 bases between the two germline ends.

The chain joins TRBV5-6 to TRBJ1-2; 10 nucleotides line up with TRBD1. In germline, CDR1 is SGHDT, CDR2 YYEEEE. Losses at the gene ends were 3 bases for V and 0 bases for J; bases not matched to a gene: 14. This CDR3 comprises 19 residues. For the CDR3, the DNA is TGTGCCAGCAGCTCCCCCCTCCGGGACAGGGGTATAGCTAACTATGGCTACACCTTC. It encodes CASSSPLRDRGIANYGYTF.